These 13 T cell receptor beta chains were all obtained from the same sample, sequenced in a study of blood T cells in healthy people across ages. With a J-beta primer mix and a sample-barcoded 5' primer, a second PCR ran about 7 to 12 cycles. Each CDR3 protein gets one entry after TCRdb re-called the 5' RACE reads with MiXCR. The sample shows about 1.5 million distinct CDR3 sequences, approximately 43% of them seen only once. Sample: blood. The receptors were gathered from a young woman in good health.

This clonotype occurred many times. This chain joins TRBV10-3 and TRBJ2-1; D perhaps matches TRBD2 (6 bases). The CDR3 is made up of 14 amino acids. Looked up from germline, CDR1 is ENHRY and CDR2 is SYGVKD. Deletions cut 6 bases from V and 0 bases from J, with 9 bases between. CDR3 amino acids: CAIREGLSYNEQFF. In nucleotides, the CDR3 is TGTGCCATCAGGGAGGGACTCTCCTACAATGAGCAGTTCTTC.

This clonotype was found a few times. The genes are TRBV11-2 and TRBJ2-3; D call uncertain. This CDR3 is built from 15 residues. Germline V gives CDR1 SGHAT, CDR2 FQNNGV. V lost 1 base and J lost 2, with 10 bases in between. This CDR3 is CASSLGGRFTDTQYF. The CDR3 nucleotides are TGTGCCAGCAGCTTAGGTGGTCGGTTCACAGATACGCAGTATTTT.

This sequence joins TRBV2 and TRBJ2-2; TRBD2 agrees at 9 bases. The CDR3 loop spans 15 amino acids. The V and J ends lost 5 bases and 4 bases, in that order; junction bases with no gene match: 5. The germline V gene has CDR1 SNHLY and CDR2 FYNNEI. The CDR3: CASSLAGASTGELFF. For the CDR3, the DNA is TGTGCCAGCAGTTTAGCGGGAGCGAGCACCGGGGAGCTGTTTTTT.

This clonotype has more than one count but fewer than ten. The CDR3 region has the DNA TGTGCCAGCAGTCGAACAGGGGAGAACACCGGGGAGCTGTTTTTT. Its translation is CASSRTGENTGELFF. The chain has TRBV6-5 and TRBJ2-2; TRBD1 agrees at 7 bases. CDR3 length: 15 amino acids. Germline V gives CDR1 MNHEY, CDR2 SVGAGI. V shed 5 bases and J 1 base; nucleotides not matched to a gene: 4.

This chain joins TRBV7-9 and TRBJ1-1; D is ambiguous. The CDR3 runs 13 residues. With 5 bases removed from V and 7 bases from J, the gap between germline ends came to 14 bases. Germline CDR1 reads SEHNR; CDR2 reads FQNEAQ (reference sequence). The CDR3, as DNA: TGTGCCAGCAGCAGACCGACCTTCAATGAAGCTTTCTTT. This sequence encodes CASSRPTFNEAFF.

The chain links TRBV7-2 to TRBJ2-5, with D perhaps TRBD2 (6 bases). The CDR3 is 17 residues long. V shed 1 base and J shed 1 base, with 16 bases lying between them. The germline gives CDR1 SGHTA, CDR2 FQGNSA. The CDR3 is CASSLGLLAEGQETQYF. In nucleotides, the CDR3 is TGTGCCAGCAGCTTAGGCCTTTTAGCGGAGGGCCAAGAGACCCAGTACTTC. Using reference TRBV7-2 and TRBJ2-5 for the parts outside the CDR3, the full variable domain is GAGVSQSPSNKVTEKGKDVELRCDPISGHTALYWYRQSLGQGLEFLIYFQGNSAPDKSGLPSDRFSAERTGGSVSTLTIQRTQQEDSAVYLCASSLGLLAEGQETQYFGPGTRLLVL.

The chain is built from TRBV7-9 and TRBJ1-1; the D gene is possibly TRBD1 (5 bases). This CDR3 region has 14 residues. Germline CDR1 SEHNR, CDR2 FQNEAQ (reference sequence). V gave up 6 bases and J gave up 5 bases, with 16 bases separating them. The CDR3 protein is CASRGPGARTEAFF. The CDR3 nucleotides read TGTGCCAGCAGGGGACCCGGGGCGCGGACTGAAGCTTTCTTT.

The genes are TRBV6-2 or TRBV6-3 and TRBJ2-1, with 9 bases identical to TRBD2. V gave up 7 bases and J gave up 9 bases; unmatched junction bases: 7. Germline V gene lookup returns CDR1 MNHEY and CDR2 SVGEGT. The CDR3 extends over 13 amino acids. The CDR3 bases are TGTGCCAGCAAGGGACTAGCTAATGGTGAGCAGTTCTTC. Translating gives CASKGLANGEQFF.

This clonotype was found many times. V gene TRBV29-1 combines with J gene TRBJ2-3; D may be TRBD2 (5 bases). V was cut by 3 bases and J by 4 bases, with 20 bases left in between. CDR1 and CDR2 (germline): SQVTM, ANQGSEA. This CDR3 contains 16 residues. The CDR3 sequence: CSVDQPLGRVADTQYF. In DNA, the CDR3 is TGCAGCGTTGACCAACCCCTTGGGAGAGTGGCAGATACGCAGTATTTT.

This clonotype has at least ten counts. The chain has TRBV20-1 and TRBJ2-7; D unclear. The CDR3 has 13 residues. CDR1 and CDR2 (germline): DFQATT, SNEGSKA (reference sequence). V gave up 0 bases and J gave up 0 bases, with 6 bases separating them. The CDR3 sequence is CSAREGNSYEQYF. CDR3 DNA: TGCAGTGCTAGAGAAGGGAACTCCTACGAGCAGTACTTC.

This clonotype was seen just once. The chain uses TRBV20-1 and TRBJ1-5, with a tentative D call TRBD1 (5 bases). Trimming removed 0 bases at V and 3 bases at J, with 12 bases between. From germline, CDR1 is DFQATT and CDR2 SNEGSKA (reference sequence). The CDR3 contains 15 residues. The chain's CDR3 is CSARDQGLINQPQHF. The CDR3 DNA sequence: TGCAGTGCTAGAGATCAGGGTCTTATCAATCAGCCCCAGCATTTT.

The DNA for the CDR3 is TGTGCCACAACCCCGGGACTAGCGGGTTACCCAGAGCAGTTCTTC. Translating it yields CATTPGLAGYPEQFF. The chain recombines TRBV19 with TRBJ2-1; 12 nucleotides agree with TRBD2. J gave up 10 bases and V 10 bases, and 14 bases lay outside the gene matches. The CDR3 has 15 amino acids. Germline loops: CDR1 LNHDA, CDR2 SQIVND (reference sequence).

This clonotype was observed a few times. The chain carries TRBV6-6 and TRBJ2-3, with D hard to call. CDR1 is MNHNY and CDR2 is SVGAGI in the germline V gene (reference sequence). V dropped 6 bases and J dropped 1 base, with 8 bases sitting between them. CDR3 length: 13 amino acids. The CDR3 loop is CASRSTRTDTQYF. DNA of the CDR3: TGTGCCAGCAGGTCGACCCGCACAGATACGCAGTATTTT.